These 7 T cell receptor beta chains share one sample of origin, sequenced in a study of T cells in Graves' hyperthyroidism and ophthalmopathy. TCR beta CDR3 regions were amplified from RNA. Researchers ran a first-round RT-PCR on the TCR CDR3 using the HTBI primer set. TCRdb ran MiXCR on the multiplex PCR reads and lists one entry per CDR3 protein. Of about 520,000 distinct CDR3 sequences detected, roughly 20% appear once; the ten largest clones hold 26%. Sequenced: blood. The origin of the receptors is a man between 18 and 35 years old with Graves' hyperthyroidism.

This clonotype was picked up many times. V and J are TRBV28 and TRBJ1-5; D unclear. The CDR3 is made up of 16 amino acids. V was pared by 1 base and J by 2 bases, with 12 bases between. Germline V CDR1 and CDR2: MDHEN, SYDVKM. CDR3 bases: TGTGCCAGCAGTTTATATGCGGGCCGTGGCAATCAGCCCCAGCATTTT. Residues: CASSLYAGRGNQPQHF.

The V gene is TRBV19, the J gene TRBJ1-1, with unresolved D. Trimming shortened V by 5 bases and J by 4 bases, and 14 bases separated the two germline ends. The CDR3 runs 14 residues. Germline V lookup: CDR1 LNHDA, CDR2 SQIVND (reference sequence). CDR3 in amino acids: CASSSNGVGTEAFF. In DNA form, the CDR3 reads TGTGCCAGTAGTTCAAACGGTGTGGGCACTGAAGCTTTCTTT.

This clonotype was counted many times. The V and J genes are TRBV6-1 and TRBJ2-7; D is uncertain. CDR3 length: 16 residues. The ends were cut back, 1 base at V and 4 bases at J, with 17 bases in the middle. Germline lookup yields CDR1 MNHNS and CDR2 SASEGT. In nucleotides, the CDR3 is TGTGCCAGCAGTGAAGGAGGCGATCCAGGCGGATACGAGCAGTACTTC. It encodes CASSEGGDPGGYEQYF.

The V and J genes are TRBV7-9 and TRBJ1-1; D gene unclear. The CDR3 loop spans 14 amino acids. Germline loops: CDR1 SEHNR, CDR2 FQNEAQ (reference sequence). Trimming shortened V by 4 bases and J by 1 base, and 10 bases separated the two germline ends. CDR3 bases: TGTGCCAGCAGCTCCCCCAAGGGGAACACTGAAGCTTTCTTT. Translating gives CASSSPKGNTEAFF.

This clonotype was counted ten times or more. The V and J genes are TRBV6-2 or TRBV6-3 and TRBJ2-5, with 9 positions matching TRBD2. The CDR3 covers 17 residues. Germline V gene data show CDR1 as MNHEY and CDR2 as SVGEGT. The junction had 10 bases not matched to a gene; V was cut back by 0 bases and J by 5 bases. DNA of the CDR3: TGTGCCAGCAGTTACTCGCGGCTGGTAGCGGGGGTGGAGACCCAGTACTTC. This encodes CASSYSRLVAGVETQYF.

This clonotype was counted only a few times. CDR3 residues: CASSEALLGGSGANVLTF. The CDR3, as DNA: TGTGCCAGCAGTGAAGCGCTTCTTGGGGGCTCTGGGGCCAACGTCCTGACTTTC. The chain couples TRBV6-1 to TRBJ2-6, with D possibly called TRBD1 or TRBD2 (5 bases each). CDR1 and CDR2 (germline): MNHNS, SASEGT. V lost 0 bases to trimming and J lost 0 bases, with 12 bases between them. This CDR3 is built from 18 residues.

The chain is built from TRBV6-1 and TRBJ2-5, with 11 bases matching TRBD2. V was clipped by 5 bases and J by 2 bases; unmatched bases: 4. Per germline, CDR1 MNHNS and CDR2 SASEGT. CDR3 length: 15 residues. The CDR3 nucleotides are TGTGCCAGCAGTAGACTAGCGGGGATACAAGAGACCCAGTACTTC. It yields the protein CASSRLAGIQETQYF.